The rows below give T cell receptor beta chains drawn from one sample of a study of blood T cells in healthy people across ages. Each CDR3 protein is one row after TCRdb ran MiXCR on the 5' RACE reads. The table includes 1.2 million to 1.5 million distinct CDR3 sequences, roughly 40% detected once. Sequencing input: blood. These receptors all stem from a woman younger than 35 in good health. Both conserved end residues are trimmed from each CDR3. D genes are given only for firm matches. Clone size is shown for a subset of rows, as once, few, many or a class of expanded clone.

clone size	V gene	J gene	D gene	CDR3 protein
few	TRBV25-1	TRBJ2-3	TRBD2	ASRLAGGHDTQY
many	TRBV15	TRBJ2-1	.	ATSSQAVGSYNEQF
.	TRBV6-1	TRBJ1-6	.	ATRRAEYNSPLH
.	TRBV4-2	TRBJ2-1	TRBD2	ASSQPPDPAGEQF
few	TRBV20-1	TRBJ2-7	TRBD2	SAPETSGIGYEQY
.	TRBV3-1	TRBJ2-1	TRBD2	ASSQDWPTGGSYNEQF
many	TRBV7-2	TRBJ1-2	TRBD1	ASSPGQGPYGYT
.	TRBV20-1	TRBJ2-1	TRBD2	SASSSGTSVKANYNEQF
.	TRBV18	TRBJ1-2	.	ASSPRDLDGGYT
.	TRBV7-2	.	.	ASRIGFEQY
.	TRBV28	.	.	ASRAPSYNEQY
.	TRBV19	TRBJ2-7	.	ASSINVDFSYEQY
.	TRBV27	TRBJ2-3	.	ASSESGSTDTQY
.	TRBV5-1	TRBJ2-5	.	ASSRGGVQETQY
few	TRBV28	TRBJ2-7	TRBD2	ASSTRTSWAYEQY
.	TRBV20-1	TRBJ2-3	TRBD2	SARASGNTQY
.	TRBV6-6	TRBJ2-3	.	ASSYSKGSTDTQY
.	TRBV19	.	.	ASSEDGRQETQY
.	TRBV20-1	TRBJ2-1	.	SARDPGGLYNEQF
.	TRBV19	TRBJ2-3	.	ASKGGAVSGDTQY
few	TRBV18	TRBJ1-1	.	ASSTTGRNTEAF
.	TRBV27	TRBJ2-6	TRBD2	ASSSGTSPITGEANVLT
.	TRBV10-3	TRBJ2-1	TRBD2	ATKGLAGEYEQF
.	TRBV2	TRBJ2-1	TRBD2	ASSLLADATNEQF
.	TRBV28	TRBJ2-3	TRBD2	ASSFSLAGTDTQY
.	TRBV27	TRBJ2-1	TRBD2	ASIAGATSGEQF
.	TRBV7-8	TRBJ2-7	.	ASSYVPSLLSSYEQY
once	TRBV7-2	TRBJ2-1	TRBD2	AGSLLGGRANFLNEQF
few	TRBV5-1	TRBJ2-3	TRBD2	ASSLPSGRNTDTQY
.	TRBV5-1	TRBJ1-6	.	ASSLGSGQPPLH
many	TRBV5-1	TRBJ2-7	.	ASSLYGSSYEQY
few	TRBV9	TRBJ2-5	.	ASSVSTGQETQY
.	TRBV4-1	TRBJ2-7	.	ASSQVSGYSYEQY
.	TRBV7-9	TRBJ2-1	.	ASSLGVSASGEF
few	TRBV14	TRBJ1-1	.	ASSQGAGVNTEAF
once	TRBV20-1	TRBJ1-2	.	SASSAGEVGYT
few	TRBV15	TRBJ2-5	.	ATSNHGGLQTQY
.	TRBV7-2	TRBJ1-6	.	ASSPNPGFYNSPLH
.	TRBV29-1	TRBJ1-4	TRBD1	SVAGTGTGNEKLF
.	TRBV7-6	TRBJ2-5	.	ASSSRVAQETQY
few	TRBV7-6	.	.	ASSFSIGLTETQY
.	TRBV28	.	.	ASRENQETQF
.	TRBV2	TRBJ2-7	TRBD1	ATQNYRGIYEQY
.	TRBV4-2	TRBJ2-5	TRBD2	ASSQERGRETQY
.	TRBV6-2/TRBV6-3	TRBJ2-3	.	ASTGRLGGDTQY
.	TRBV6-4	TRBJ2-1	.	ASSSGTPLLGGEQF
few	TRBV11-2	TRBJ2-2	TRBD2	ASSSGLAGPTGELF
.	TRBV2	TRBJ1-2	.	ACRVRGSYGYT
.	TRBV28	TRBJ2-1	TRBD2	ASSLSFLRGNEQF
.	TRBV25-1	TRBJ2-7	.	ASGQINYEQY
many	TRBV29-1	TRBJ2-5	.	SVVRHFGETQY
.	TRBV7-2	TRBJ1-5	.	ASSLWTRADQPQH
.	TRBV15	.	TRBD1	ATSRDQGDRAYEQY
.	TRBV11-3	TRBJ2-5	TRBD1	ASSLGQGIKNNEQY